This TCR beta chain stems from a study of CD8 T cells in Susac syndrome. RNA amounts of roughly 0.45 to 1 ug underwent reverse transcription with random hexamers. TCRdb re-called the immunoSEQ multiplex PCR reads with MiXCR, one entry per CDR3 protein. The sample has 250,000 to 300,000 distinct CDR3 sequences; approximately 89% are singletons. Germline assignment: CDR1 SNHLY and CDR2 FYNNEI. V was shortened by 2 bases and J by 5 bases, with 6 bases between the two germline ends. The CDR3 contains 13 residues. Through negative isolation, CD4+ and CD8+ T cells were obtained, while TEMRA cells were enriched using FACS.

Source material: CD8+ T cells from PBMCs. The sequence was collected from a human donor with multiple sclerosis. The chain combines TRBV2 with TRBJ2-2; perhaps D is TRBD1 or TRBD2 (5 bases each). Written as DNA, the CDR3 is TGTGCCAGCAGTGAATGGGGGACCGGGGAGCTGTTTTTT. This encodes CASSEWGTGELFF.